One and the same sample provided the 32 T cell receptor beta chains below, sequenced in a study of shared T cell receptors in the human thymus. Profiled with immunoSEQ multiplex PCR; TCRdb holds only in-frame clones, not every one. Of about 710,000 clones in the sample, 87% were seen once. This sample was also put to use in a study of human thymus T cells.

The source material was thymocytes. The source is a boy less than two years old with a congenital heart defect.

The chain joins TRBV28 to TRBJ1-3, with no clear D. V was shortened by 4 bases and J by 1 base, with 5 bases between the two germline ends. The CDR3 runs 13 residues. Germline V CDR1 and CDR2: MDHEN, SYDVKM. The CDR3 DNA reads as TGTGCCAGCAGTTCCGTTTCTGGAAACACCATATATTTT. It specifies CASSSVSGNTIYF.

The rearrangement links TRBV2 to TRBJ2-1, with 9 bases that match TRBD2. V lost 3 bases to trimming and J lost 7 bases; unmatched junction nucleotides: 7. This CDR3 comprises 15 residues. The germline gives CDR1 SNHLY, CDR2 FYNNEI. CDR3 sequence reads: CASSEWRLADNEQFF. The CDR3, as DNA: TGTGCCAGCAGTGAGTGGAGACTAGCGGATAATGAGCAGTTCTTC.

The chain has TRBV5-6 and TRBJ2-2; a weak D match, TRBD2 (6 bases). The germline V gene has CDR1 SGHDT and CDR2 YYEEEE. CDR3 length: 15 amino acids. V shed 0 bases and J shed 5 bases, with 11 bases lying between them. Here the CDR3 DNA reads TGTGCCAGCAGCTTGGCCGTGGGGGGTACCGGGGAGCTGTTTTTT. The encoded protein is CASSLAVGGTGELFF.

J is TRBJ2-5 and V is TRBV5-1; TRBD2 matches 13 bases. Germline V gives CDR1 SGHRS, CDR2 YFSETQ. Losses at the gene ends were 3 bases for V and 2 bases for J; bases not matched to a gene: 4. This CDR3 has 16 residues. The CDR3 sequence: CASSWGTSGNQETQYF. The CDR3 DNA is TGCGCCAGCAGCTGGGGGACTAGCGGGAATCAAGAGACCCAGTACTTC. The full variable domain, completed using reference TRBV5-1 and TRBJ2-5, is KAGVTQTPRYLIKTRGQQVTLSCSPISGHRSVSWYQQTPGQGLQFLFEYFSETQRNKGNFPGRFSGRQFSNSRSEMNVSTLELGDSALYLCASSWGTSGNQETQYFGPGTRLLVL.

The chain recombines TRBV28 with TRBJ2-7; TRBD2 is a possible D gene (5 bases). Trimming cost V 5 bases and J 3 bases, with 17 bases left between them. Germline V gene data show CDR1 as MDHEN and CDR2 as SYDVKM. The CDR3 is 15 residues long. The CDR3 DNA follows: TGTGCCAGCAGTCCCCCCTTGTCCCGGGGCTACGAGCAGTACTTC. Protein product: CASSPPLSRGYEQYF.

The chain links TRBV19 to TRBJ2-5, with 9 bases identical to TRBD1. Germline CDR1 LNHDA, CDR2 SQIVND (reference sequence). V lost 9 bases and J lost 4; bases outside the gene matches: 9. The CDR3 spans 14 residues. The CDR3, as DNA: TGTGCCAGCAATCCCGGGACAGGGAGAGAGACCCAGTACTTC. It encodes CASNPGTGRETQYF.

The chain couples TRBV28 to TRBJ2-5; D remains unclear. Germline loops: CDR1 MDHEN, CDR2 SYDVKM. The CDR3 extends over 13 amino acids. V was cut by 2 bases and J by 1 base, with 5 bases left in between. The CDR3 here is CASSLTSQETQYF. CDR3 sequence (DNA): TGTGCCAGCAGTTTAACTTCCCAAGAGACCCAGTACTTC.

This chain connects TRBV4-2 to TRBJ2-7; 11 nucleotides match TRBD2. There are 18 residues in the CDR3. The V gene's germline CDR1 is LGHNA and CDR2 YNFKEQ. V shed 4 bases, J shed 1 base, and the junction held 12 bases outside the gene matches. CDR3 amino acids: CASSPQAPTSGVSYEQYF. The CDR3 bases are TGTGCCAGCAGCCCCCAGGCCCCGACTAGCGGGGTGTCCTACGAGCAGTACTTC.

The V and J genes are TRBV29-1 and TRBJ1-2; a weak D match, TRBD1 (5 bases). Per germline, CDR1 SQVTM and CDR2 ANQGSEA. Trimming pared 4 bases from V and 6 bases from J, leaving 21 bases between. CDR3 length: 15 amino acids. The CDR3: CSVVGREGATDGYTF. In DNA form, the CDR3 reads TGCAGCGTTGTGGGACGGGAGGGAGCTACTGATGGCTACACCTTC.

The CDR3 DNA follows: TGTGCCAGAGGGACAGGGGGCACAGTTGGCACAGATACGCAGTATTTT. Its translation is CARGTGGTVGTDTQYF. The V gene is TRBV2, the J gene TRBJ2-3; TRBD1 agrees at 12 bases. The V gene's germline CDR1 is SNHLY and CDR2 FYNNEI. J lost 1 base, V lost 9 bases, and 8 bases had no gene match. The CDR3 length is 16 residues.

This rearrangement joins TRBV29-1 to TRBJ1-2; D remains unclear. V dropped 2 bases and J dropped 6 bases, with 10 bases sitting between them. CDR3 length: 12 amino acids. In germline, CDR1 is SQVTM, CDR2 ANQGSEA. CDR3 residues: CSVEIGMDGYTF. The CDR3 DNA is TGCAGCGTTGAAATCGGGATGGATGGCTACACCTTC.

CDR3 coding DNA: TGCGCCAGCAGCCAAGATCGGGATTCCGGCCATGCCGGCTACACCTTC. It encodes CASSQDRDSGHAGYTF. The V gene is TRBV4-3, the J gene TRBJ1-2; D uncertain. The CDR3 totals 16 residues. V shed 0 bases and J shed 8 bases, with 19 bases lying between them. Germline CDR1 LGHNA, CDR2 YSLEER.

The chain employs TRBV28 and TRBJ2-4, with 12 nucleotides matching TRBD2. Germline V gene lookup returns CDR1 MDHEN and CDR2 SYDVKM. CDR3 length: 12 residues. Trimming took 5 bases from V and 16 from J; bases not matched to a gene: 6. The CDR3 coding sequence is TGTGCCAGCAGTCGACTAGCGGGGGTGCTATACTTC. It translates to CASSRLAGVLYF. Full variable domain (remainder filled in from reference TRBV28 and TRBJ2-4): DVKVTQSSRYLVKRTGEKVFLECVQDMDHENMFWYRQDPGLGLRLIYFSYDVKMKEKGDIPEGYSVSREKKERFSLILESASTNQTSMYLCASSRLAGVLYFGAGTRLSVL.

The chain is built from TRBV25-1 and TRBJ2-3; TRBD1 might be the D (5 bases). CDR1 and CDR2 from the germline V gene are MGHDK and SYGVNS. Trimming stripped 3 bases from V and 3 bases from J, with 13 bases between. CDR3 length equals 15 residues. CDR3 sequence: CASSDRKNRTDTQYF. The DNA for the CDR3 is TGTGCCAGCAGTGACCGTAAAAACAGGACAGATACGCAGTATTTT.

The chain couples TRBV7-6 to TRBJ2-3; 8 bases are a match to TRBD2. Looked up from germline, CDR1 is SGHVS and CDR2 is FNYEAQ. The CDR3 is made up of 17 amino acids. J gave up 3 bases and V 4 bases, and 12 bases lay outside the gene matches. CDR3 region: CASSSRPLLAETDTQYF. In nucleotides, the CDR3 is TGTGCCAGCAGCTCGCGCCCCCTACTAGCGGAGACAGATACGCAGTATTTT. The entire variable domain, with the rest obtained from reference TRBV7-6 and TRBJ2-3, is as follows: GAGVSQSPRYKVTKRGQDVALRCDPISGHVSLYWYRQALGQGPEFLTYFNYEAQQDKSGLPNDRFSAERPEGSISTLTIQRTEQRDSAMYRCASSSRPLLAETDTQYFGPGTRLTVL.

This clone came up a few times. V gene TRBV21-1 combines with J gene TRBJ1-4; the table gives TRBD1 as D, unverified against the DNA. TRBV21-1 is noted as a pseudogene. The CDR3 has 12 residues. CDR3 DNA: TGTGCCAGCACCCAAACACAGGGGTCGCTGTTTTTT. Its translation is CASTQTQGSLFF.

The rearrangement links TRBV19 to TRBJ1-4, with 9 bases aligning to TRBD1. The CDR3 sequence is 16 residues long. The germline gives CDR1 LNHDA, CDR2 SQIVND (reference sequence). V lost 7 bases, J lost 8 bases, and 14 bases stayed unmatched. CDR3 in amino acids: CASTYREGTGNEKLFF. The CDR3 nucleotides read TGTGCCAGTACCTATAGAGAAGGGACAGGGAACGAAAAACTGTTTTTT.

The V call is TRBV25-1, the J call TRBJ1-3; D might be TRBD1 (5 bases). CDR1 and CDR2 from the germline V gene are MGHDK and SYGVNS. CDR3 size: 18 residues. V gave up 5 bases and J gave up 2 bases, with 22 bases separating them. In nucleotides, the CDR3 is TGTGCCAGCAGTATAAGCCCCGGGACTCCCCAACCTGGAAACACCATATATTTT. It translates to CASSISPGTPQPGNTIYF.

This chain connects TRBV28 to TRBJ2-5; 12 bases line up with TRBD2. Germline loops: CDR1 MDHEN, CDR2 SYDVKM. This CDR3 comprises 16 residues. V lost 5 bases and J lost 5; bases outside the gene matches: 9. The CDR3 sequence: CASSLPSGRARETQYF. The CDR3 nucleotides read TGTGCCAGCAGTCTCCCTAGCGGGAGGGCCAGGGAGACCCAGTACTTC. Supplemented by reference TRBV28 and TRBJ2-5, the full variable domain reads DVKVTQSSRYLVKRTGEKVFLECVQDMDHENMFWYRQDPGLGLRLIYFSYDVKMKEKGDIPEGYSVSREKKERFSLILESASTNQTSMYLCASSLPSGRARETQYFGPGTRLLVL.

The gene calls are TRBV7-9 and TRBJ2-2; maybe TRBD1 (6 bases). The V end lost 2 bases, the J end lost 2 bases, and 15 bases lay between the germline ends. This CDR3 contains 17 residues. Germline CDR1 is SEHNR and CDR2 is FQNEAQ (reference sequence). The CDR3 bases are TGTGCCAGCAGCTTAATGTTCGGGACAAGCAACACCGGGGAGCTGTTTTTT. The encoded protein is CASSLMFGTSNTGELFF.

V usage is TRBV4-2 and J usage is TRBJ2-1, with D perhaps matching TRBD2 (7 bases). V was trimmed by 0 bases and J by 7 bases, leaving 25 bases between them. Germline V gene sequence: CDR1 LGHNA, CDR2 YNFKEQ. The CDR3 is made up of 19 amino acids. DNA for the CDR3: TGTGCCAGCAGCCAAGATCATCTCGGGGGGCTAAAGAAGGTTAATGAGCAGTTCTTC. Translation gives CASSQDHLGGLKKVNEQFF.

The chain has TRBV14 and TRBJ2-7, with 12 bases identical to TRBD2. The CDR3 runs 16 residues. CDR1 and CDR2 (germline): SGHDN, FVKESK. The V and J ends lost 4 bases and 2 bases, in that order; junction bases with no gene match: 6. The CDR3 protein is CASSPPRTSGTYEQYF. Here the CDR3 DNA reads TGTGCCAGCAGCCCCCCTAGGACTAGCGGGACCTACGAGCAGTACTTC.

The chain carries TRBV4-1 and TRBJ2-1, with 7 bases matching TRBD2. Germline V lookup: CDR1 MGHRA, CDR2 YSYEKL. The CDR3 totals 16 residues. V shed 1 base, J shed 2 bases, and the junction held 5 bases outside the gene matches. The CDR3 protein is CASSQGEGFPYNEQFF. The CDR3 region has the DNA TGCGCCAGCAGCCAAGGGGAGGGTTTTCCCTACAATGAGCAGTTCTTC.

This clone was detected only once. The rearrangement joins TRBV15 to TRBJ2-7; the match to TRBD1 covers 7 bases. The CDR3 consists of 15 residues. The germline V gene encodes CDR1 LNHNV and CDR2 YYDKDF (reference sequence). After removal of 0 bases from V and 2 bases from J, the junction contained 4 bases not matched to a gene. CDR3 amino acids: CATSRDWGQTYEQYF. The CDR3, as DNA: TGTGCCACCAGCAGAGATTGGGGACAGACCTACGAGCAGTACTTC.

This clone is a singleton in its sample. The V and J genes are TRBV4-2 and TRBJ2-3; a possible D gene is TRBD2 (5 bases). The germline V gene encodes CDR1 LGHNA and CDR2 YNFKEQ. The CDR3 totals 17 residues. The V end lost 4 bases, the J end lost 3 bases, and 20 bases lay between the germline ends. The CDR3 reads CASSPLGPGSSTDTQYF. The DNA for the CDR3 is TGTGCCAGCAGCCCCCTTGGGCCGGGGTCTTCGACAGATACGCAGTATTTT.

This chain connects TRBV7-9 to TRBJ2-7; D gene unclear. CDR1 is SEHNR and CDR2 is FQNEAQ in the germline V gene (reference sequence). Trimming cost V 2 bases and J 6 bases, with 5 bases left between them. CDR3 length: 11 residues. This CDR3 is CASSLLSEQYF. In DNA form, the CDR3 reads TGTGCCAGCAGCTTACTCTCCGAGCAGTACTTC.

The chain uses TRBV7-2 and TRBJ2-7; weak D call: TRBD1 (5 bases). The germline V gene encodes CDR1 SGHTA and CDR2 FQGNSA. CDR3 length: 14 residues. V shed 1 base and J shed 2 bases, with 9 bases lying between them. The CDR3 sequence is CASSLGPGTYEQYF. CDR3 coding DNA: TGTGCCAGCAGCTTAGGGCCAGGGACCTACGAGCAGTACTTC.

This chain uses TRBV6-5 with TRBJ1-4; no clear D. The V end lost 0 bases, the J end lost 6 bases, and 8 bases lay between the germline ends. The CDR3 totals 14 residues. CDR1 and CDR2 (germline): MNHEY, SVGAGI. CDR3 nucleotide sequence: TGTGCCAGCAGTTACTCCGGGGAAGATGAAAAACTGTTTTTT. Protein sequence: CASSYSGEDEKLFF.

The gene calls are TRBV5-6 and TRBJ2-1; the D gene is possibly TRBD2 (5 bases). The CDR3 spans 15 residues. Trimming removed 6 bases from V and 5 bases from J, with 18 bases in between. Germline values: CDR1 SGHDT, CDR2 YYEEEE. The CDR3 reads CASTPIRGSDNEQFF. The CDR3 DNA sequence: TGTGCCAGCACCCCTATCCGGGGTTCGGACAATGAGCAGTTCTTC. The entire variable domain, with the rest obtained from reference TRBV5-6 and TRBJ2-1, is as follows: DAGVTQSPTHLIKTRGQQVTLRCSPKSGHDTVSWYQQALGQGPQFIFQYYEEEERQRGNFPDRFSGHQFPNYSSELNVNALLLGDSALYLCASTPIRGSDNEQFFGPGTRLTVL.

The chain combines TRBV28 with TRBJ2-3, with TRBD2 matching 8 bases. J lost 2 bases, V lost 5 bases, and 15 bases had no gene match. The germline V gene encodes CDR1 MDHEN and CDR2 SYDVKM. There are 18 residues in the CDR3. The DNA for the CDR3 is TGTGCCAGCAGTCCGGTTGTGCGGGAGGTCGGTCCCACAGATACGCAGTATTTT. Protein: CASSPVVREVGPTDTQYF.

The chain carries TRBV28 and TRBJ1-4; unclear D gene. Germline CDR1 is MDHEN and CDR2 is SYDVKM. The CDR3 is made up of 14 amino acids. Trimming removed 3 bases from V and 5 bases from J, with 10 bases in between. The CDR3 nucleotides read TGTGCCAGCAGTTTTCTACCGCCAAATGAAAAACTGTTTTTT. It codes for CASSFLPPNEKLFF.

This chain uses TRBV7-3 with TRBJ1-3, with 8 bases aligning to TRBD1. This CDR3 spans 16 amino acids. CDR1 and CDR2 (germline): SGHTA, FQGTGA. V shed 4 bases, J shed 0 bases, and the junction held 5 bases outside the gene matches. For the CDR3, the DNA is TGTGCCAGCAGCTCCCGACAGGGGAGCTCTGGAAACACCATATATTTT. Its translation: CASSSRQGSSGNTIYF.